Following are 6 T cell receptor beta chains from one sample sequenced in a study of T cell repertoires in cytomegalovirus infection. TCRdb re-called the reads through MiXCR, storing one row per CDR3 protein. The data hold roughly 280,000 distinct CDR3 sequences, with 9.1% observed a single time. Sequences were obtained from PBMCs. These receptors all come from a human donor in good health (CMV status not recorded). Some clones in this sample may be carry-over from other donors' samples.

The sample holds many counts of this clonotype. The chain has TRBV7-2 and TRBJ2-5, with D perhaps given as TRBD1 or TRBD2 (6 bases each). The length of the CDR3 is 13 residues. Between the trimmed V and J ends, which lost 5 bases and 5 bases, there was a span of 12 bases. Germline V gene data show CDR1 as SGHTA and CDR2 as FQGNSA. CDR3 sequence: CASSGGGRETQYF. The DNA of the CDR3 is TGTGCCAGCAGCGGAGGGGGGAGGGAGACCCAGTACTTC.

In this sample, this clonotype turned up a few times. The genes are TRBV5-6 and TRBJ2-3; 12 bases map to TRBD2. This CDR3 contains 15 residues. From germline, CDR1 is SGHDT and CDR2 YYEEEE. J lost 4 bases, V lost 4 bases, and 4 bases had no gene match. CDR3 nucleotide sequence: TGTGCCAGCAGCGGACTAGCGGGAAGAGCAGATACGCAGTATTTT. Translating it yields CASSGLAGRADTQYF.

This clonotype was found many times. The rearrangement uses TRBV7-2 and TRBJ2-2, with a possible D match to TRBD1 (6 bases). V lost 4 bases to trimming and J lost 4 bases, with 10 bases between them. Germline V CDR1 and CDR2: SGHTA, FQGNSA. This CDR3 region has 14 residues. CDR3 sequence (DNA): TGTGCCAGCAGCTCCCGGACAGCCACCGGGGAGCTGTTTTTT. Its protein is CASSSRTATGELFF.

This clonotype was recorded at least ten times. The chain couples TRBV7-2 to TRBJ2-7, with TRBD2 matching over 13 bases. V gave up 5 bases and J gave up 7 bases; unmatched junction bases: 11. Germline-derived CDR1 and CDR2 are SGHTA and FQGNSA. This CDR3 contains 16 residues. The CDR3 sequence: CASSPRTSGSSGEQYF. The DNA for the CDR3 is TGTGCCAGCAGCCCACGGACTAGCGGGAGTTCGGGGGAGCAGTACTTC.

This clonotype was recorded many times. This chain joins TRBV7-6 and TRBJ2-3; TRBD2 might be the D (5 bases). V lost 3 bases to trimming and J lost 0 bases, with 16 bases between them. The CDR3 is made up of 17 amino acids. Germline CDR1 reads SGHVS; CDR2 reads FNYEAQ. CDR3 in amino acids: CASSFPESGLSTDTQYF. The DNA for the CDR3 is TGTGCCAGCAGCTTCCCCGAGTCAGGACTGAGCACAGATACGCAGTATTTT.

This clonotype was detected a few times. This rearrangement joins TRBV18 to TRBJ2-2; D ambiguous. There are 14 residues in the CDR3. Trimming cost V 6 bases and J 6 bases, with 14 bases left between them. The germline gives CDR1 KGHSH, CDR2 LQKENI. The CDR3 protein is CASSLDPMPGELFF. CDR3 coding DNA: TGTGCCAGCTCCCTCGACCCGATGCCCGGGGAGCTGTTTTTT.